This T cell receptor beta chain came from a study of blood T cells in healthy people across ages. General study points: The authors considered diversity estimates from one million T cells to be underestimates.

Peripheral blood was drawn, around 9.3 milliliters per donor. Each sample had at least 7 million PBMCs isolated. The authors ran a second PCR of about 7 to 11 cycles using a sample-barcoded 5' primer and a J-beta primer mix. TCRdb independently ran MiXCR on the 5' RACE reads; one entry per CDR3 protein. The sample carries about 970,000 distinct CDR3 sequences, roughly half recorded once. The CDR3 covers 13 residues. V gave up 6 bases and J gave up 9 bases, with 15 bases separating them. Germline V gives CDR1 MNHEY, CDR2 SVGEGT. A few counts support this clonotype. The antigen is undetermined. The V call is TRBV6-2 or TRBV6-3, the J call TRBJ1-5, with D possibly being TRBD1 (5 bases). The source material was blood. This TCR was recovered from a woman aged 55 to 70 in good health. In DNA, the CDR3 is TGTGCCAGCAGCTGGGACGTAAGATGGCCCCAGCATTTT. Its protein is CASSWDVRWPQHF.